Given below is one TCR beta chain in context. The data were obtained in a study of shared clonotypes between healthy human individuals. Germline loops: CDR1 LNHDA, CDR2 SQIVND (reference sequence). The V end lost 3 bases, the J end lost 0 bases, and 21 bases lay between the germline ends. This CDR3 spans 20 amino acids. Running of the assay took place at deep level. Profiling relied on immunoSEQ multiplex PCR, and the TCRdb table lists in-frame clones only, not all of them. The sample records roughly 1,000,000 clones, 78% being singletons. The J gene is TRBJ2-6, the V gene TRBV19; D assignment may be TRBD1 or TRBD2 (6 bases each). Sequencing was done on a sample of memory CD4+ T cells from PBMCs. Specified subset: CD45RA-negative fraction. The receptor was isolated from a man aged 18 to 35 in good health. Some clones in this sample may be carry-over from other donors' samples. CDR3: CASSIIAGGGILSGANVLTF. The CDR3 nucleotides read TGTGCCAGTAGTATCATTGCCGGGGGCGGTATACTCTCTGGGGCCAACGTCCTGACTTTC.